This TCR beta chain was recorded in a study of T-cell memory formation after mild COVID-19 (dated by TCRdb to the early 2020s). Turning to the overall study: TCR sequence clusters from the two donors were found to be largely donor specific. In a couple of donors, T-cell clones that expanded and contracted after mild COVID-19 were followed by sequencing TCRalpha and TCRbeta repertoires longitudinally. Two young, previously healthy adult volunteers made up the cohort, one male and one female. General conclusions and limits of the study: Contracting CD4+ clones turned up mainly in the CM and EM memory subsets, whereas EMRA was where CD8+ clones were enriched. SARS-CoV-2 specificity of the second-wave clones peaking on day 37 was not confirmed. Only two mild cases were covered by the study, and larger cohorts that include severe cases with pre-infection samples were considered necessary. Some responding clones were detected in pre-infection memory, suggesting pre-existing cross-reactive memory T cells joined the SARS-CoV-2 response. Clones that contracted from day 15 to 85 showed balanced CD4/CD8 phenotypes, whereas a second wave of clones that expanded from day 15 to 37 leaned towards CD4+.

This clonotype has a handful of counts. What this receptor recognizes is not known. Per-nucleotide qualities are absent, and no much larger clonotype sits a single base away. Ficoll-Paque density gradient centrifugation was used to isolate PBMCs. The CDR3 numbers 15 residues from cysteine through phenylalanine. The kept DNA is CDR3 alone, 45 bases in frame from the first base. At the junction V is shortened by 0 bases and J by 6 bases; bases outside the gene matches: 0. CDR1 and CDR2, looked up from the germline V gene, are KGHDR and SFDVKD. The sequencing machine was an Illumina NovaSeq 6000. cDNA libraries for TCRalpha and TCRbeta were prepared by 5'RACE using constant-segment primers, with sample barcodes and unique molecular identifiers added. RNA was extracted from every sample with Trizol reagent. The libraries were amplified in two PCR steps, and the second step added a second sample barcode and Illumina TruSeq adapters. The libraries were sequenced on an Illumina NovaSeq using 2 x 150 bp paired-end reads. The authors' pipeline ran thus. The reads were demultiplexed and collapsed into UMI-guided consensus sequences using migec v1.2.7. Using mixcr v2.1.11, UMI consensuses were aligned to TRA and TRB V and J templates and then assembled into clonotypes. Expanded or contracted clonotypes were those called significant by both edgeR and NoisET, with noise models trained on biological replicates. For edgeR calls, a false discovery rate-adjusted p below 0.01 and a log2 fold-change threshold of 1 were applied. As an exploratory analysis of dynamics, max-normalized trajectories of the 1000 most abundant clonotypes were examined by PCA with hierarchical clustering. Separately sequenced CD4+ and CD8+ repertoires were used to assign the CD4 or CD8 phenotype of responding clones. Using fastp at Q25 and MiXCR, TCRdb reprocessed the public reads and kept productive beta chains. Each entry merges the rows of one CDR3 protein and shows their most common DNA and genes. None of the V and J calls come from the authors' own analysis; TCRdb made them. This sample is represented by over 350,000 distinct CDR3 sequences; roughly a quarter of them were singletons. The ten top clones hold roughly 8.9% of the sample.

This clonotype originated in an adult woman who had mild COVID-19 (a few samples of this study predate the infection). The sample titles of this study are shuffled in the database, so cell type and time point are left out; the donor was told from shared clones. Here the chain combines TRBV24-1 and TRBJ2-3, and 12 bases in between align with TRBD2. Sequenced material: PBMCs or a T cell subset sorted from them (not recorded which). The CDR3 corresponds to CATSDLTSGGDTQYF. The nucleotide sequence is TGTGCCACCAGTGATTTGACTAGCGGGGGGGATACGCAGTATTTT.